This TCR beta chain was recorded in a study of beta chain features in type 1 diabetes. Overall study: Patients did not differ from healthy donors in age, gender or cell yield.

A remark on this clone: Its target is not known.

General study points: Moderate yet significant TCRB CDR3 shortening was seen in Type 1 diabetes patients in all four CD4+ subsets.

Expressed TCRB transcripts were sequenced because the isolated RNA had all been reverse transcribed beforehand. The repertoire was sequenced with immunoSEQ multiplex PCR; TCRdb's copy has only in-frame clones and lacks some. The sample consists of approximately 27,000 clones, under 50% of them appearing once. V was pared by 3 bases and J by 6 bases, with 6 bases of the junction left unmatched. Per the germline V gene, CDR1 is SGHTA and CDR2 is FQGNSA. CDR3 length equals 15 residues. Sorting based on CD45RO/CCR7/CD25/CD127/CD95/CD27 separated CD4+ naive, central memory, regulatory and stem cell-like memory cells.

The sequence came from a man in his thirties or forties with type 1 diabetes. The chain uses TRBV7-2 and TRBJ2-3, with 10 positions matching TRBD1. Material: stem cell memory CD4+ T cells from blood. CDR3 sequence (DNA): TGTGCCAGCAGCTTTGGGGACAGGGGCCGGGATACGCAGTATTTT. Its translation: CASSFGDRGRDTQYF.